This TCR beta chain is drawn from a study of CD8+ T cells in alopecia areata. Following extraction, RNA underwent reverse transcription to cDNA, which served as the sequencing template. Here immunoSEQ multiplex PCR was the method, and the copy in TCRdb shows in-frame clones only, minus some. Among under 150,000 clones listed, less than 70% were seen once. The sample's treatment: oral pan-JAK inhibitor, 5-10 mg twice daily. Germline V gives CDR1 MNHEY, CDR2 SVGAGI. The CDR3 extends over 15 amino acids. V lost 6 bases, J lost 1 base, and 6 bases stayed unmatched. The sample in question was CD4+ T cells sorted from blood, obtained at week 24, from a patient treated with tofacitinib. The chain recombines TRBV6-5 with TRBJ1-5, with TRBD1 matching 7 bases. The receptor was derived from a human donor with alopecia areata. In nucleotides, the CDR3 is TGTGCCAGCAGGCAGACAGGGACCAGCAATCAGCCCCAGCATTTT. Its translation is CASRQTGTSNQPQHF.